The next 13 T cell receptor beta chains were all read from a single sample in a study of vaccination effects on CD4 cells after COVID-19. Within the ViraFEST assay, antigen-specific CD4+ T cells underwent expansion with viral peptide pools prior to sequencing. Having been cultured for roughly 11 days, the cells underwent CD4+ T cell isolation. The person was diagnosed with PCR-confirmed SARS-CoV-2 infection between March and December 2020. Sequenced by immunoSEQ multiplex PCR; TCRdb stores in-frame clones only, minus some. The repertoire holds roughly 70,000 clones, 73% seen once, with about 5% in the top ten. These receptors' targets are unknown. This sample comprised CD4+ T cells from PBMCs cultured with HIV peptides, obtained before COVID-19 vaccination. Subset reported: HIV-1 Nef peptide pool negative control/reference culture. These receptors all stem from a human donor who had a prior SARS-CoV-2 infection.

This chain connects TRBV7-2 to TRBJ1-2, with TRBD1 matching 9 bases. CDR3 length: 17 residues. Germline trimming cut 4 bases from V and 3 bases from J; bases unmatched to any gene: 12. Germline V CDR1 and CDR2: SGHTA, FQGNSA. The CDR3 loop reads CASSSTLGQGWYYGYTF. As DNA, the CDR3 is TGTGCCAGCAGCTCAACCCTCGGACAGGGGTGGTACTATGGCTACACCTTC.

The chain employs TRBV21-1 and TRBJ1-2. TRBV21-1 is designated a pseudogene. The CDR3 loop spans 14 amino acids. The CDR3 spells CASSHKEVVYGYTF. The CDR3 DNA reads TGTGCCAGCAGCCACAAAGAGGTTGTCTATGGCTACACCTTC.

V and J are TRBV11-3 and TRBJ2-2; either TRBD1 or TRBD2 may fit D (6 bases each). The CDR3 covers 15 residues. The germline V gene has CDR1 SGHNT and CDR2 YENEEA. With 7 bases removed from V and 5 bases from J, the gap between germline ends came to 17 bases. CDR3 DNA: TGTGCCAGCACCGTGTGGGGGGCGGGGACCGGGGAGCTGTTTTTT. Amino acid sequence: CASTVWGAGTGELFF.

The chain combines TRBV5-4 with TRBJ1-1; D is perhaps TRBD1 (5 bases). Per the germline V gene, CDR1 is SGHNT and CDR2 is YYREEE (reference sequence). This CDR3 has 15 residues. The V and J ends lost 4 bases and 4 bases respectively, with 17 bases between them. The chain's CDR3 is CASSPRDGRGTEAFF. The CDR3 DNA reads TGTGCCAGCAGCCCTCGGGACGGCCGGGGCACTGAAGCTTTCTTT.

The gene calls are TRBV4-3 and TRBJ2-1; either TRBD1 or TRBD2 may supply D (6 bases each). The CDR3 is made up of 16 amino acids. Germline V CDR1 and CDR2: LGHNA, YSLEER. Trimming took off 4 bases at V and 4 bases at J, with 17 bases between the two ends. The CDR3 loop reads CASSPTAGTIYNEQFF. In DNA, the CDR3 is TGCGCCAGCAGCCCGACGGCGGGGACAATATACAATGAGCAGTTCTTC.

The rearrangement uses TRBV11-3 and TRBJ2-6; maybe TRBD2 (6 bases). CDR1 is SGHNT and CDR2 is YENEEA in the germline V gene. The length of the CDR3 is 15 residues. V was pared by 3 bases and J by 3 bases, with 9 bases between. CDR3 sequence (DNA): TGTGCCAGCAGCTTGCCCGGGGGTGGGGCCAACGTCCTGACTTTC. This translates into CASSLPGGGANVLTF. The whole variable domain, remainder taken from reference TRBV11-3 and TRBJ2-6, is EAGVVQSPRYKIIEKKQPVAFWCNPISGHNTLYWYLQNLGQGPELLIRYENEEAVDDSQLPKDRFSAERLKGVDSTLKIQPAELGDSAVYLCASSLPGGGANVLTFGAGSRLTVL.

The chain links TRBV9 to TRBJ2-1; 7 nucleotides align to TRBD2. This CDR3 is built from 14 residues. The germline V gene has CDR1 SGDLS and CDR2 YYNGEE. With V trimmed by 1 base and J by 7 bases, 5 bases remained unmatched. CDR3 DNA sequence: TGTGCCAGCAGCGTACAGACTAGCACTAATGAGCAGTTCTTC. This gives the protein CASSVQTSTNEQFF.

In its sample, this clone was seen once. The chain joins TRBV4-3 to TRBJ2-7; 8 nucleotides match TRBD1. Germline values: CDR1 LGHNA, CDR2 YSLEER. The CDR3 consists of 15 residues. Trimming at V came to 4 bases and at J to 3 bases, leaving 8 bases not matched to a gene. The DNA of the CDR3 is TGCGCCAGCAGCCGGGCTGAAGGACAGGGCTACGAGCAGTACTTC. It codes for CASSRAEGQGYEQYF.

The genes are TRBV19 and TRBJ1-6; no firm D call. V gave up 6 bases and J gave up 7 bases, with 7 bases separating them. Germline-derived CDR1 and CDR2 are LNHDA and SQIVND (reference sequence). The CDR3 length is 12 residues. The CDR3 coding sequence is TGTGCCAGTAGAGGGCGGAATTCACCCCTCCACTTT. Amino acid sequence: CASRGRNSPLHF.

V usage is TRBV5-5 and J usage is TRBJ1-1; D is uncertain. Per the germline V gene, CDR1 is SGHKS and CDR2 is YYEKEE (reference sequence). Trimming cost V 4 bases and J 0 bases, with 13 bases left between them. The CDR3 is 15 amino acids. This chain's CDR3 is CASSRVPLMNTEAFF. Written as DNA, the CDR3 is TGTGCCAGCAGCCGAGTCCCCTTAATGAACACTGAAGCTTTCTTT.

V usage is TRBV12-3 or TRBV12-4 and J usage is TRBJ2-3; D unresolved. The V gene lost 5 bases and the J gene lost 5 bases, with 8 bases spanning the gap. CDR3 length: 12 amino acids. CDR3 sequence reads: CASSKAGDTQYF. The CDR3 DNA sequence: TGTGCCAGCAGTAAAGCTGGAGATACGCAGTATTTT.

The chain employs TRBV12-3 or TRBV12-4 and TRBJ2-3; D is perhaps TRBD1 (6 bases). The CDR3 consists of 13 residues. The V end lost 6 bases, the J end lost 2 bases, and 9 bases lay between the germline ends. Here the CDR3 DNA reads TGTGCCAGCAGAGGACAGAACACAGATACGCAGTATTTT. Its translation: CASRGQNTDTQYF.

This chain connects TRBV5-1 to TRBJ2-1; 7 positions agree with TRBD2. The CDR3 has 15 amino acids. CDR1 is SGHRS and CDR2 is YFSETQ in the germline V gene. J gave up 1 base and V 4 bases, and 5 bases lay outside the gene matches. DNA for the CDR3: TGCGCCAGCAGCCTGGGGGGAGGGTCCTACAATGAGCAGTTCTTC. Its translation is CASSLGGGSYNEQFF. Filled out from reference TRBV5-1 and TRBJ2-1, the complete variable domain reads KAGVTQTPRYLIKTRGQQVTLSCSPISGHRSVSWYQQTPGQGLQFLFEYFSETQRNKGNFPGRFSGRQFSNSRSEMNVSTLELGDSALYLCASSLGGGSYNEQFFGPGTRLTVL.